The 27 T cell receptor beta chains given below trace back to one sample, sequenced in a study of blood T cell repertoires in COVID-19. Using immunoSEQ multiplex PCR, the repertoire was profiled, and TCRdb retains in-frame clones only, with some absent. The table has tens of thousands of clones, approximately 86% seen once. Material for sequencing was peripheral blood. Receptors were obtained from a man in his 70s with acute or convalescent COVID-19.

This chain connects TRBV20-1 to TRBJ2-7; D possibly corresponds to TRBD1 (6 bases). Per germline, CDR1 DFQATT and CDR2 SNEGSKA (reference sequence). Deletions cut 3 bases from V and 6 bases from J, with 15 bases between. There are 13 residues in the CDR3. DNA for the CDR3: TGCAGTGCTAGTGTCACAGGGATGGGCGAGCAGTACTTC. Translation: CSASVTGMGEQYF.

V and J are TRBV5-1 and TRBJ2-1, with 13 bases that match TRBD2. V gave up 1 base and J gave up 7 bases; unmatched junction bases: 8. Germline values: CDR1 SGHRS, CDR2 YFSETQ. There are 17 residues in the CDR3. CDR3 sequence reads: CASSLTSGGAQGNEQFF. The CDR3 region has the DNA TGCGCCAGCAGCTTGACTAGCGGGGGGGCCCAGGGGAATGAGCAGTTCTTC.

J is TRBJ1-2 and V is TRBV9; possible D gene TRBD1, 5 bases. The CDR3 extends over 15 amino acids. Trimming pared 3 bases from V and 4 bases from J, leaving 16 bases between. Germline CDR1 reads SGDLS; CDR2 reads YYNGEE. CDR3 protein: CASSASGIGLYGYTF. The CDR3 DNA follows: TGTGCCAGCAGCGCTTCAGGGATTGGGCTCTATGGCTACACCTTC. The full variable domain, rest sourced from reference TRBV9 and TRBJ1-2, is DSGVTQTPKHLITATGQRVTLRCSPRSGDLSVYWYQQSLDQGLQFLIQYYNGEERAKGNILERFSAQQFPDLHSELNLSSLELGDSALYFCASSASGIGLYGYTFGSGTRLTVV.

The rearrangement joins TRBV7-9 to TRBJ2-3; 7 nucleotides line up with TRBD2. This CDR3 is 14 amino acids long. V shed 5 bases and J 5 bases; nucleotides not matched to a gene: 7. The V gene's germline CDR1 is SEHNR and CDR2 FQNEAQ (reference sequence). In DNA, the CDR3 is TGTGCCAGCAGCCCCATGGGGGGGGGAGATACGCAGTATTTT. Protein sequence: CASSPMGGGDTQYF.

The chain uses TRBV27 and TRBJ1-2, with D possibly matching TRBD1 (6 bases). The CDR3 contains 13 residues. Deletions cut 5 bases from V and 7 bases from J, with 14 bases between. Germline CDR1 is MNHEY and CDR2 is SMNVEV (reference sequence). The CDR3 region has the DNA TGTGCCAGCAGTCCTACGACAGGAGGTGGCTACACCTTC. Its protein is CASSPTTGGGYTF.

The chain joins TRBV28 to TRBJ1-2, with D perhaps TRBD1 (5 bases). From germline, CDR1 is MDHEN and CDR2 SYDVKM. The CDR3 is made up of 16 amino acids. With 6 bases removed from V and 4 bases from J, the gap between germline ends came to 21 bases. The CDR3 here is CASRPPIPQGTYGYTF. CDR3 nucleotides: TGTGCCAGCAGACCACCTATTCCCCAGGGTACCTATGGCTACACCTTC.

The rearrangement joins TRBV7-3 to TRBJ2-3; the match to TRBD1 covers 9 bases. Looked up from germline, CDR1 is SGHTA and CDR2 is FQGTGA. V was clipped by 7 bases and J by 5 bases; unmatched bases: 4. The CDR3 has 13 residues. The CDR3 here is CASTQGAGDTQYF. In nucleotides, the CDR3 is TGTGCCAGCACACAGGGGGCTGGAGATACGCAGTATTTT.

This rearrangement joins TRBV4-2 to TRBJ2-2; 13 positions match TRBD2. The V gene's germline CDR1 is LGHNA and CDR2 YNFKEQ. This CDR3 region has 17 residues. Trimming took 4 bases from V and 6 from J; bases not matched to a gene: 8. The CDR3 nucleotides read TGTGCCAGCAGCCTAAGACTAGCGGGGGGTATAGCCGGGGAGCTGTTTTTT. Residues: CASSLRLAGGIAGELFF.

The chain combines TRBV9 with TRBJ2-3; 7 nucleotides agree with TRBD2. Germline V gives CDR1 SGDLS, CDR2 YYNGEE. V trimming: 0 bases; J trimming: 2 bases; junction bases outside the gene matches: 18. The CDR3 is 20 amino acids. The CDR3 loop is CASSVGPWGGGVTHTDTQYF. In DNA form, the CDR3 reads TGTGCCAGCAGCGTAGGACCTTGGGGCGGGGGAGTTACACACACAGATACGCAGTATTTT.

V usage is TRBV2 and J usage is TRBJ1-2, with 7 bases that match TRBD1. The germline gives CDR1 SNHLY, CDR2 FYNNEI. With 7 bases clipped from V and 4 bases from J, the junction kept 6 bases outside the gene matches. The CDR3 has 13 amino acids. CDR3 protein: CASTRDRTYGYTF. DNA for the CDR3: TGTGCCAGCACCAGGGACAGAACCTATGGCTACACCTTC.

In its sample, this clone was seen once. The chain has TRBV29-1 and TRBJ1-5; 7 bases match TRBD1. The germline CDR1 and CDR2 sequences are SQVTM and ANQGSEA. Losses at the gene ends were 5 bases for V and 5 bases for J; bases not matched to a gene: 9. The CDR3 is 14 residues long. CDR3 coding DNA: TGCAGCGTTCTCATAGGCAGGGGGGATCAGCCCCAGCATTTT. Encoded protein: CSVLIGRGDQPQHF.

CDR3 nucleotide sequence: TGTGCCAGCAGCATCACAGATACGCAGTATTTT. Translating gives CASSITDTQYF. This chain connects TRBV12-3 or TRBV12-4 to TRBJ2-3; D ambiguous. V gave up 6 bases and J gave up 2 bases, with 3 bases separating them. The CDR3 has 11 residues.

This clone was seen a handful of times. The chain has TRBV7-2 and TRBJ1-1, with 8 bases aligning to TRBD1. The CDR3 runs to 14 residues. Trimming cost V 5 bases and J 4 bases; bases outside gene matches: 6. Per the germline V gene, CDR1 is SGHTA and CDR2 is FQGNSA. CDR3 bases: TGTGCCAGCAGCCGTGACAGGGGTTTCACTGAAGCTTTCTTT. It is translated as CASSRDRGFTEAFF.

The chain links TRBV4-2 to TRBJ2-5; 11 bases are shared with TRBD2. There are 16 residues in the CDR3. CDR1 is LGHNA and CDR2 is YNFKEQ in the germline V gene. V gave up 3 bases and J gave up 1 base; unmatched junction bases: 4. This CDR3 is CASSQTSGTFQETQYF. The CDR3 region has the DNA TGTGCCAGCAGCCAGACTAGCGGGACGTTCCAAGAGACCCAGTACTTC.

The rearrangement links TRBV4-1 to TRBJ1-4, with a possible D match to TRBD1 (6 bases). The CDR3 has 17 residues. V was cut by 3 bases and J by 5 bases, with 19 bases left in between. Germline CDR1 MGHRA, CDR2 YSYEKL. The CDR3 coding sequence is TGCGCCAGCAGCCAGGGTTTCGCGGGGGGCCAAAATGAAAAACTGTTTTTT. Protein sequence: CASSQGFAGGQNEKLFF.

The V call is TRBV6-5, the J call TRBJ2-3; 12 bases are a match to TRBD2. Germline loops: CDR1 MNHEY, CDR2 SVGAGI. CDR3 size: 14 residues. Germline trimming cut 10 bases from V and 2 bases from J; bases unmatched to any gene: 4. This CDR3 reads CATRLAGDTDTQYF. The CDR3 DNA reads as TGTGCCACGCGACTAGCGGGGGACACAGATACGCAGTATTTT.

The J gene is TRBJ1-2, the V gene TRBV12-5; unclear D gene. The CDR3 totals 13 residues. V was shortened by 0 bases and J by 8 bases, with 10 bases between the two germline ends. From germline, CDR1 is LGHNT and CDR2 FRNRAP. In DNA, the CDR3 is TGTGCTAGTGGTTTGGTCTCAGGAGGGGGCTACACCTTC. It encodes CASGLVSGGGYTF.

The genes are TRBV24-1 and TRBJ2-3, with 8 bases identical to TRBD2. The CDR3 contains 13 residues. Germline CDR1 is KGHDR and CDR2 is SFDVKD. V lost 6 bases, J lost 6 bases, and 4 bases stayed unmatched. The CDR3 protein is CATSPGGVDTQYF. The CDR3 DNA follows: TGTGCCACCAGTCCGGGGGGGGTGGATACGCAGTATTTT.

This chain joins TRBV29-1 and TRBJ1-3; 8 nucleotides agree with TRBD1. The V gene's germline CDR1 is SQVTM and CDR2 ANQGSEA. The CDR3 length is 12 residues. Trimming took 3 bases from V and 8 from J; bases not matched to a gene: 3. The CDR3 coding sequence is TGCAGCGTTGATGGACAGGGAGACACCATATATTTT. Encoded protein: CSVDGQGDTIYF.

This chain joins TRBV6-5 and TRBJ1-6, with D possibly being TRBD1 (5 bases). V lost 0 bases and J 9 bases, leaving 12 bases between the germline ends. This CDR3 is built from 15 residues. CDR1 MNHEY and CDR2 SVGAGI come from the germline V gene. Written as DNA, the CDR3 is TGTGCCAGCAGTTACTCGCGGGGCCCCTCTTCACCCCTCCACTTT. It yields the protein CASSYSRGPSSPLHF.

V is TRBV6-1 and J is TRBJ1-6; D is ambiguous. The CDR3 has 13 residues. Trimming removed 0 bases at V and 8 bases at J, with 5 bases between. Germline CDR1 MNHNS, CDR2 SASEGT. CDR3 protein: CASSEAHYSPLHF. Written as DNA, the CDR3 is TGTGCCAGCAGTGAAGCGCACTATTCACCCCTCCACTTT.

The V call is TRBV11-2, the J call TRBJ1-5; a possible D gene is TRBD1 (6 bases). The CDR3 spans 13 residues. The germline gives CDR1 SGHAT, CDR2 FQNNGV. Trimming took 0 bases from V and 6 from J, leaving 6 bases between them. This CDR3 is CASSLEGGQPQHF. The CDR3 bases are TGTGCCAGCAGCTTAGAAGGGGGTCAGCCCCAGCATTTT.

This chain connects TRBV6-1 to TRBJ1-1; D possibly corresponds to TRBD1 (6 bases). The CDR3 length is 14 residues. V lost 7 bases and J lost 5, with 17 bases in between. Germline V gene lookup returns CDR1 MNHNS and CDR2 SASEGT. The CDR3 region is CASKGGRGSTEAFF. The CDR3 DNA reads TGTGCCAGCAAAGGGGGGAGGGGGTCTACTGAAGCTTTCTTT.

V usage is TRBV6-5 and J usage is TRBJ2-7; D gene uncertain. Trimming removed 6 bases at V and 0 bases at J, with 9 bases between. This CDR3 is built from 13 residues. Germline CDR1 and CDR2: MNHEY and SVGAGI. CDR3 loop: CASSPPGSYEQYF. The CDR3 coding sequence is TGTGCCAGCAGCCCCCCGGGCTCCTACGAGCAGTACTTC.

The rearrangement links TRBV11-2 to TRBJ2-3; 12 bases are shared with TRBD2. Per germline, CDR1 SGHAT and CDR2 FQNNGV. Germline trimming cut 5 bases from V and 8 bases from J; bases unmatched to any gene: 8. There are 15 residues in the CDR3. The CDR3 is CASSPTSGGSGTQYF. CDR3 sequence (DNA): TGTGCCAGCAGCCCGACTAGCGGGGGAAGTGGTACGCAGTATTTT.

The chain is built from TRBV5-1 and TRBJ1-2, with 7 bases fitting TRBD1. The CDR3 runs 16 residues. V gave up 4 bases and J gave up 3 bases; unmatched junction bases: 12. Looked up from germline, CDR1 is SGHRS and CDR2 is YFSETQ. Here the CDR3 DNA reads TGCGCCAGCAGCCCTGGGAGAATACAGGGGTACTATGGCTACACCTTC. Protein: CASSPGRIQGYYGYTF.

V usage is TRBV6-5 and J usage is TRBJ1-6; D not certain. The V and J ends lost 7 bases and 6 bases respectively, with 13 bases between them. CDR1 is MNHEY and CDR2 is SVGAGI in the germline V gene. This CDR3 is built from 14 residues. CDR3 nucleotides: TGTGCCAGCACTACGGGTCAGCCTAATTCACCCCTCCACTTT. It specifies CASTTGQPNSPLHF.